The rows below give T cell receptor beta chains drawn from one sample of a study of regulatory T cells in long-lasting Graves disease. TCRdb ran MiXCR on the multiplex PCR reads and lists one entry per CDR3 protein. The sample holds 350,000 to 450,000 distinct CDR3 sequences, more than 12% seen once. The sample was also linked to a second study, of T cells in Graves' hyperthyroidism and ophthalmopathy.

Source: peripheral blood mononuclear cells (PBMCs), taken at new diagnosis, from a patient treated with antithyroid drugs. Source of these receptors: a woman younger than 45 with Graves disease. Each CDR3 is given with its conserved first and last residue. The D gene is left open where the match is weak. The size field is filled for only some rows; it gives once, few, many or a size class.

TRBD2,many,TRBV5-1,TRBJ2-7,TGCGCCAGCGCTTCGGGAGGGTGGGCAGACGAGCAGTACTTC,CASASGGWADEQYF
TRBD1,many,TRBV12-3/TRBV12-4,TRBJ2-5,TGTGCCAGCAGCCCTAGTGCCGACAGGGTTGGAGAGACCCAGTACTTC,CASSPSADRVGETQYF
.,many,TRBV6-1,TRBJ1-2,TGTGCCAGCCTAGCTGGGGGGTTCTATGGCTACACCTTC,CASLAGGFYGYTF
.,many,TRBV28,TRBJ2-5,TGTGCCAGCACCTCACAACCCACAGGGATTGAGACCCAGTACTTC,CASTSQPTGIETQYF
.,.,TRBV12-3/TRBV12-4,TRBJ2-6,TGTGCCAGCAGTTGGGGGCACTCTGGGGCCAACGTCCTGGCTTTC,CASSWGHSGANVLAF
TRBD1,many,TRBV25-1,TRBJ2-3,TGTGCCAGCAGTGAAGAGGGCCTTAGACAGGGTTCGTGGGATACGCAGTATTTT,CASSEEGLRQGSWDTQYF
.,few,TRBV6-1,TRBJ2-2,TGTGCCAGCAGTAAGACTAGTAGCACCGGGGAGCTGTTTTTT,CASSKTSSTGELFF
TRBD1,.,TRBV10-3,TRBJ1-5,TGTGCCATCAGTGAGGTCTGGGGACAGGGGGCTTCGCCCCAGCATTTT,CAISEVWGQGASPQHF
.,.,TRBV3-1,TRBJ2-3,TGTGCCAGCAGCCAGCAGAGTACAGATACGCAGTATTTT,CASSQQSTDTQYF
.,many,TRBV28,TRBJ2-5,TGTGCCAGCGATTCGAGCCAAGAGACCCAGTACTTC,CASDSSQETQYF
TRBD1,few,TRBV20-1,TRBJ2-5,TGCAGTGCTAGTCCTCCGGGACAGGGTTTGGAGACCCAGTACTTC,CSASPPGQGLETQYF
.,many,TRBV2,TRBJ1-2,TGTGCCAGCCGGTATCAGGGTGCTGGCTACACCTTC,CASRYQGAGYTF
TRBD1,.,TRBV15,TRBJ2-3,TGTGCCACCAGCAAGCGACAGGGAGATACGCAGTATTTT,CATSKRQGDTQYF
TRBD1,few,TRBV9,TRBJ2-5,TGTGCCAGCAGCGTAGGGGACAGGGGGCTCTTAGAGACCCAGTACTTC,CASSVGDRGLLETQYF
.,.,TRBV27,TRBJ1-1,TGTGCCAGCAGCCCCGACAGGATCATGAACACTGAAGCTTTCTTT,CASSPDRIMNTEAFF
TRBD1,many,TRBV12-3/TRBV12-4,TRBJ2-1,TGTGCCAGCAGTTTAATAGGACAGGGACGGAATGAGCAGTTCTTC,CASSLIGQGRNEQFF
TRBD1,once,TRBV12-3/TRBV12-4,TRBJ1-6,TGTGCCAGCAGTACTGGGACAGCCGGCTATAATTCACCCCTCCACTTT,CASSTGTAGYNSPLHF
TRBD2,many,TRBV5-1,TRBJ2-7,TGCGCCAGCAGCCCCACCGGGACTAGCGGCTCCTACGAGCAGTACTTC,CASSPTGTSGSYEQYF
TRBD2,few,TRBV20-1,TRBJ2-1,TGCAGTGCTTCCGGGACTAGCGGGAGAAATGAGCAGTTCTTC,CSASGTSGRNEQFF
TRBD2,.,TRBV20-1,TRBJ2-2,TGCAGTGCTGCGGGACTAGGTACCGGGGAGCTGTTTTTT,CSAAGLGTGELFF
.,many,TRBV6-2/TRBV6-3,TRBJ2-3,TGTGCCAGCATTCGGGTAGATACGCAGTATTTT,CASIRVDTQYF
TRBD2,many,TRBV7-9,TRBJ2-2,TGTGCCAGCAGCCGTTATAGCGGGAGAGGTACCGGGGAGCTGTTTTTT,CASSRYSGRGTGELFF
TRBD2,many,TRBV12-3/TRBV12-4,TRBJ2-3,TGTGCCAGCAGCCGGGGGGAGGAGACAGATACGCAGTATTTT,CASSRGEETDTQYF
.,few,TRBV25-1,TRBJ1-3,TGTGCCAGCAGTGAATCGGGAAGAAACACCATATATTTT,CASSESGRNTIYF
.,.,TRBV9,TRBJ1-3,TGTGCCAGCAGCGTAGCCCCCGGGGGGAAATACTCTGGAAACACCATATATTTT,CASSVAPGGKYSGNTIYF
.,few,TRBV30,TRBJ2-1,TGTGCCTGGACGCAGACTAGCTCCTACAATGAGCAGTTCTTC,CAWTQTSSYNEQFF
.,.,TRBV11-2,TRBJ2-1,TGCGCCAGCAGCCCAGGAGTCCTCCGGGATGAGCAGTTCTTC,CASSPGVLRDEQFF
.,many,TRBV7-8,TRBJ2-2,TGTGCCAGCAGCTTAGGAGGGAGAGGGACCGGGGAGCTGTTTTTT,CASSLGGRGTGELFF
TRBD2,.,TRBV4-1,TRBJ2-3,TGCGCCAGCAGCCATGGGAGAGGACTAGCGGGGAAAAGCACAGATACGCAGTATTTT,CASSHGRGLAGKSTDTQYF
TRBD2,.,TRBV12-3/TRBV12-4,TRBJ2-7,TGTGCCAGCAGTGTACTAGCGGCCTACGAGCAGTACTTC,CASSVLAAYEQYF
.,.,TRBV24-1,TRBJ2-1,TGTGCCACCAGTGCCAACGACAGGTACAATGAGCAGTTCTTC,CATSANDRYNEQFF
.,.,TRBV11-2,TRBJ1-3,TGTGCCAGCAGCTTAGATGGGGGGACGGACTACTCTGGAAACACCATATATTTT,CASSLDGGTDYSGNTIYF
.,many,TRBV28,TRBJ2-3,TGTGCCAGCAGTTACGCGCTTAGCACAGATACGCAGTATTTT,CASSYALSTDTQYF
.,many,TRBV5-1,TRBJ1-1,TGCGCCAGCAGCTTGGCCGGCGCGTGGGGTGAAGCTTTCTTT,CASSLAGAWGEAFF
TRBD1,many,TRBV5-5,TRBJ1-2,TGTGCCAGCAGCTTGGAAGGGACAGGGGCCTATGGCTACACCTTC,CASSLEGTGAYGYTF